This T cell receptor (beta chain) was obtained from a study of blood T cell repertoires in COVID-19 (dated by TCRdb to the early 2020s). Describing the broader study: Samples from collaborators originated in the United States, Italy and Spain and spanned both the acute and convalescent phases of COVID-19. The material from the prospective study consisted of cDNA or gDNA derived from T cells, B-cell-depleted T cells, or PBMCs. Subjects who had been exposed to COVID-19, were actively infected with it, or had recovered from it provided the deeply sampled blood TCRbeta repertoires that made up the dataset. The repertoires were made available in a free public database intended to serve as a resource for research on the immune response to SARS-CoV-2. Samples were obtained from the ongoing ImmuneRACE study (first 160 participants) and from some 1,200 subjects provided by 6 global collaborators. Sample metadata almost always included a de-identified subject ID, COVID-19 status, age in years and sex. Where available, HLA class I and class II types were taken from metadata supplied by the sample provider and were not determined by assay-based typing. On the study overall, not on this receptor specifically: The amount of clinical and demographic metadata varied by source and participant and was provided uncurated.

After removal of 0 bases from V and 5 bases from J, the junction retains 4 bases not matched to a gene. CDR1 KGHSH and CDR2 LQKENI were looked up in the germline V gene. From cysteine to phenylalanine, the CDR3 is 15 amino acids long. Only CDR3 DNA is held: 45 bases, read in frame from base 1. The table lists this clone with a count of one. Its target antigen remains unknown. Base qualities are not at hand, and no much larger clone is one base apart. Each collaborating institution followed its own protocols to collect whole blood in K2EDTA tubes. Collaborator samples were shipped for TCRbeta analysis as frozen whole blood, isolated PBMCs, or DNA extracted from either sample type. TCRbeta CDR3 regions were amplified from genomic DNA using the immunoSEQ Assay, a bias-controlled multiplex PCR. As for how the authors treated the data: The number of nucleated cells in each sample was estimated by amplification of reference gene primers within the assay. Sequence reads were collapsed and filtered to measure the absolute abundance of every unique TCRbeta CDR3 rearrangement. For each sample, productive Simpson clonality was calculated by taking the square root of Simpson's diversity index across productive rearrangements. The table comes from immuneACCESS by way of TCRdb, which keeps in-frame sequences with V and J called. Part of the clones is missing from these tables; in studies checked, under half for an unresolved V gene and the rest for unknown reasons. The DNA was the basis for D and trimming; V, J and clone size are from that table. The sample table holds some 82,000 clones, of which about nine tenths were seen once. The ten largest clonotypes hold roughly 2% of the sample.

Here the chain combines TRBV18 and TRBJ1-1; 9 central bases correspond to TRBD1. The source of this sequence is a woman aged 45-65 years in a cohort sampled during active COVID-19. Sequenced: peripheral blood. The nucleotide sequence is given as TGTGCCAGCTCACCACCCGGGACAGGGAGGACTGAAGCTTTCTTT. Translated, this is CASSPPGTGRTEAFF.